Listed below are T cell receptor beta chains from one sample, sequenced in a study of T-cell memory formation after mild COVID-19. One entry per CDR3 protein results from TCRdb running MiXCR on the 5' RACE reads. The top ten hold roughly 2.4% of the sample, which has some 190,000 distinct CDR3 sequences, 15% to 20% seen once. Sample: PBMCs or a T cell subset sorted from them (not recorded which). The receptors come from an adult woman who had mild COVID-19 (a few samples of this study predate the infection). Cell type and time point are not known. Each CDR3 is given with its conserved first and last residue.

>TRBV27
CASSMTGGTIYF
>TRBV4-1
CASKEYIVDRAQYF
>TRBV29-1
CSVERTGIGYGYTF
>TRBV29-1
CSVVGSGANVLTF
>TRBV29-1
CSVAPLLYEQYF
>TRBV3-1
CASSQVGGRGFAGELFF
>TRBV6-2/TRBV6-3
CASRQIALTGANNYGYTF
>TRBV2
CASSERGVSLSRGSYNEQFF
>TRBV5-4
CASSYGTQEETQYF
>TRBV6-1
CASRKGGQQETQYF
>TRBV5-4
CASSLNRHWGAFF
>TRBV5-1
CASARQAASTDTQYF
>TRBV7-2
CASSVNDRGPYNEQFF
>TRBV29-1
CSGTEQGARTIYF
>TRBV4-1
CASSHTGRANYGYTF
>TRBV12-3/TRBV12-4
CASSLRQGGETQYF
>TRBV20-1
CSNIRASSYEQYF
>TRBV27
CASSLTIGGYEQFF
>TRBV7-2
CASSPWEYSPLHF
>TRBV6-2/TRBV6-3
CASSYRTFLAGTDTQYF
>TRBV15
CATSSSSTYEQYF
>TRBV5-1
CASSSTGGGNQPQHF
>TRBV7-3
CASSPDRGGEETQYF
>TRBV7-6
CASSLSASSYNSPLHF
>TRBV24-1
CATSDLPRASNTGELFF
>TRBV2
CASSGPRGGMRYNEQFF
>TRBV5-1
CASSPGLAGGTADTQYF
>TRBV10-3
CAISPSSNQPQHF
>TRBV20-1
CSAREGGSYNEQFF
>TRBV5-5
CASSLLNYEQYF
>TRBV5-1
CASSLDPGQGAYGYTF
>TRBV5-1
CASSEYNEQFF